This TCR beta chain was sequenced for a study of blood T cell repertoires in COVID-19 (TCRdb year 2020). About the full investigation: The collaborator samples originated in the United States, Italy and Spain and spanned the acute and convalescent phases of COVID-19. Sample metadata almost always included a de-identified subject ID, COVID-19 status, age in years and sex. Samples were obtained from the ongoing ImmuneRACE study (first 160 participants) and from 950 to 1,500 subjects provided by 6 global collaborators. The prospective study material was composed of cDNA or gDNA derived from T cells, B-cell-depleted T cells, or PBMCs. The dataset comprised deeply sampled blood TCRbeta repertoires from subjects exposed to, actively infected with, or recovered from COVID-19. HLA class I and class II types, where available, came from metadata supplied by the sample provider rather than from assay-based typing. The repertoires were released in a freely available public database meant as a resource for research on the immune response to SARS-CoV-2.

What the research found in general, with its limitations: How much clinical and demographic metadata was included differed by source and by participant, and the metadata was provided uncurated.

From the cysteine up to the phenylalanine, the CDR3 has a length of 16 residues. The sequence is cut down to CDR3 DNA, 48 bases in frame from base 1. Taken from the germline V gene (reference sequence), the CDR1 and CDR2 loops are LNHDA and SQIVND. Trimming removed 5 bases from V and 6 bases from J, leaving 23 bases between the germline ends. Concerning this clone itself: Its antigen has not been determined. No base-level quality is on record; no much larger clone is a single base apart.

Each collaborating institution followed its own protocols to collect whole blood in K2EDTA tubes. Collaborator samples were shipped for TCRbeta analysis as frozen whole blood, isolated PBMCs, or DNA extracted from either sample type. The immunoSEQ Assay, a bias-controlled multiplex PCR, was used to amplify TCRbeta CDR3 regions from genomic DNA. Processing in the source paper ran as follows. Nucleated cell counts per sample were estimated from amplification of reference gene primers within the assay. Sequence reads were collapsed and filtered to measure the absolute abundance of every unique TCRbeta CDR3 rearrangement. Productive Simpson clonality was computed per sample as the square root of Simpson's diversity index over productive rearrangements. Sourced from immuneACCESS, this table was stored by TCRdb with only in-frame sequences that have V and J called. A share of the clones is absent; for the studies checked, an unresolved V gene accounts for under half, and the remainder has no known explanation. That table gives V, J and clone size, and the DNA gave D and trimming. The sample data list about 270,000 clones, and approximately 80% of these were observed just once. Clones ranked in the top ten supply around 3.7% of the sample.

The specimen sequenced was peripheral blood. The clonotype originates from a woman aged 50 to 60 with active or convalescent COVID-19. This receptor chain uses TRBV19 and TRBJ2-7, with a weak D call of TRBD1 (5 bases match). CDR3 loop: CASSSLQGFSLGEQYF. The DNA sequence is as follows: TGTGCCAGTAGTTCCCTTCAGGGCTTCAGCTTGGGCGAGCAGTACTTC.